These T cell receptor beta chains were read from a single sample in a study of Ad26.COV2.S vaccination and SARS-CoV-2 variants. Clones were read by immunoSEQ multiplex PCR, and TCRdb kept only the in-frame ones, dropping some. The sample yields approximately 340,000 clones, approximately 90% seen once. The sample consisted of peripheral blood, taken after recovery from COVID-19. These receptors came from a human donor who had recovered from COVID-19. Both conserved end residues are part of each CDR3. Fields, in order: clone size, J gene, V gene, D gene, CDR3 DNA, CDR3 protein. D genes are given only for firm matches. Part of the rows lack a size; the others show once, few, many or a class for expanded clones.

clone size: .
J gene: TRBJ1-1
V gene: TRBV28
D gene: .
CDR3 DNA: TGTGCCAGCAGTTTTATTGGGACTGAAGCTTTCTTT
CDR3 protein: CASSFIGTEAFF

clone size: .
J gene: TRBJ2-7
V gene: TRBV7-2
D gene: .
CDR3 DNA: TGTGCCAGCAGCGCCACCGGGCTGAGGTACGAGCAGTACTTC
CDR3 protein: CASSATGLRYEQYF

clone size: .
J gene: TRBJ2-3
V gene: TRBV7-8
D gene: TRBD2
CDR3 DNA: TGTGCCAGCAGCCGCGCACTAGCGGGCCCCGCAGATACGCAGTATTTT
CDR3 protein: CASSRALAGPADTQYF

clone size: .
J gene: TRBJ2-5
V gene: TRBV6-5
D gene: .
CDR3 DNA: TGTGCCAGCAGTCGGGACTCCCGAGGCCGGGAGACCCAGTACTTC
CDR3 protein: CASSRDSRGRETQYF

clone size: .
J gene: TRBJ2-1
V gene: TRBV4-3
D gene: TRBD1
CDR3 DNA: TGCGCCAGCAGCCAAGGACAGGGAGCGCACAATGAGCAGTTCTTC
CDR3 protein: CASSQGQGAHNEQFF

clone size: .
J gene: TRBJ2-7
V gene: TRBV29-1
D gene: TRBD1
CDR3 DNA: TGCAGCGTGCGGGACAGGGGGCGCGAGCAGTACTTC
CDR3 protein: CSVRDRGREQYF

clone size: .
J gene: TRBJ1-2
V gene: TRBV6-2/TRBV6-3
D gene: .
CDR3 DNA: TGTGCCAGCAGCGATCTACCCGAAACTGGTGGCTACACCTTC
CDR3 protein: CASSDLPETGGYTF

clone size: .
J gene: TRBJ2-7
V gene: TRBV7-7
D gene: .
CDR3 DNA: TGTGCTAGCAGCTTAGATCTGGGGACCCCCTCCTACGAGCAGTACTTC
CDR3 protein: CASSLDLGTPSYEQYF

clone size: once
J gene: TRBJ2-1
V gene: TRBV27
D gene: TRBD1
CDR3 DNA: TGTGCCAGCAGGGGCTCCGGGACAGGGGACAATGAGCAGTTCTTC
CDR3 protein: CASRGSGTGDNEQFF

clone size: .
J gene: TRBJ1-6
V gene: TRBV19
D gene: TRBD1
CDR3 DNA: TGTGCCAGTAGCTCCGGGACAGGGAATTCACCCCTCCACTTT
CDR3 protein: CASSSGTGNSPLHF

clone size: .
J gene: TRBJ1-2
V gene: TRBV11-2
D gene: .
CDR3 DNA: TGTGCCAGCAGCCCCAGCCTGAGGGGGTACAACTATGGCTACACCTTC
CDR3 protein: CASSPSLRGYNYGYTF

clone size: .
J gene: TRBJ1-6
V gene: TRBV5-1
D gene: .
CDR3 DNA: TGCGCCAGCAGCCCTCCCCAGCCTAATTCACCCCTCCACTTT
CDR3 protein: CASSPPQPNSPLHF

clone size: .
J gene: TRBJ1-2
V gene: TRBV10-2
D gene: .
CDR3 DNA: TGCGCCAGCAGCGCCAGACCGGGACGGGAGGGGGACTATGGCTACACCTTC
CDR3 protein: CASSARPGREGDYGYTF

clone size: .
J gene: TRBJ2-7
V gene: TRBV20-1
D gene: TRBD1
CDR3 DNA: TGCAGTGCGCAGGGGGTTAGGCAGTACTTC
CDR3 protein: CSAQGVRQYF

clone size: .
J gene: TRBJ1-2
V gene: TRBV5-4
D gene: TRBD1
CDR3 DNA: TGTGCCAGCAGCCCCGACAGGGATTATGGCTACACCTTC
CDR3 protein: CASSPDRDYGYTF

clone size: .
J gene: TRBJ2-5
V gene: TRBV5-5
D gene: TRBD2
CDR3 DNA: TGTGCCAGCAGCCACCCGACTAGCGGGTTCCAAGAGACCCAGTACTTC
CDR3 protein: CASSHPTSGFQETQYF

clone size: once
J gene: TRBJ2-7
V gene: TRBV29-1
D gene: .
CDR3 DNA: TGCAGCGTTGTGGGGGGTAGGAACGAGCAGTACTTC
CDR3 protein: CSVVGGRNEQYF

clone size: .
J gene: TRBJ1-6
V gene: TRBV3-1/TRBV3-2
D gene: .
CDR3 DNA: TGTGCCAGCAGCCAAGGAACGGGGGCGGGGAATTCACCCCTCCACTTT
CDR3 protein: CASSQGTGAGNSPLHF

clone size: .
J gene: TRBJ1-6
V gene: TRBV5-4
D gene: .
CDR3 DNA: TGTGCCAGCAGCTCTGGAGGTCTCCTCAATAATTCACCCCTCCACTTT
CDR3 protein: CASSSGGLLNNSPLHF

clone size: .
J gene: TRBJ2-7
V gene: TRBV6-5
D gene: TRBD1
CDR3 DNA: TGTGCCAGCAAAGGGACAGGGTGGACCGAGCAGTACTTC
CDR3 protein: CASKGTGWTEQYF

clone size: .
J gene: TRBJ2-5
V gene: TRBV29-1
D gene: TRBD1
CDR3 DNA: TGCAGCGTTGTTTCCCTTGGACAGGGCGGTTTAGAGACCCAGTACTTC
CDR3 protein: CSVVSLGQGGLETQYF